This TCR beta chain was observed in a study of T cells in Graves' hyperthyroidism and ophthalmopathy. Study-level points and caveats: Most thyroid clonotypes with frequency above 0.001 were detected in blood.

The CDR3 runs to 13 residues. Germline-derived CDR1 and CDR2 are DFQATT and SNEGSKA (reference sequence). Trimming cost V 3 bases and J 4 bases, with 10 bases left between them. On this clonotype itself: Antigen specificity is unknown.

Graves' hyperthyroidism was deemed stable absent ophthalmopathy progression within 18 months. Uncontrolled infections, other autoimmune diseases, pregnancy or lactation led to exclusion of patients. Diagnostic assessment was based on clinical symptoms, serum thyroxine and TRAb, thyroid ultrasound and orbital computed tomography. Amplification of TCR beta CDR3 regions was performed using RNA transcripts as template. The TCR CDR3 first-round RT-PCR relied on the HTBI primer set. TCRdb recomputed calls from the multiplex PCR reads with MiXCR, one row per CDR3 protein. The sample includes about 540,000 distinct CDR3 sequences, around 42% of them seen just once.

The chain joins TRBV20-1 to TRBJ1-3; weak D call: TRBD1 (5 bases). The origin of this receptor is a woman aged 18-29 years with Graves' hyperthyroidism. Sequencing used peripheral blood or thyroid tissue (not recorded which). The CDR3 here is CSASAGPGNTIYF. CDR3 bases: TGCAGTGCTAGTGCAGGGCCCGGAAACACCATATATTTT.